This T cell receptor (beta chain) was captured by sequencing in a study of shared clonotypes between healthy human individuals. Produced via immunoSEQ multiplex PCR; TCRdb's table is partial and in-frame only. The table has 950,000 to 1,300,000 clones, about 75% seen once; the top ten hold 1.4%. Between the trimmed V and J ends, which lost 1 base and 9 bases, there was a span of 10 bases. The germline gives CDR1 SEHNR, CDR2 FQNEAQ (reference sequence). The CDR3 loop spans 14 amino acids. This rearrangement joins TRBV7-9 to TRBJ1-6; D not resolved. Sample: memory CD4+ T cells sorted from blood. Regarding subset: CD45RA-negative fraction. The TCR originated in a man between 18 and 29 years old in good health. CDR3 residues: CASSLEGMGSPLHF. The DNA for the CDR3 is TGTGCCAGCAGCTTAGAGGGTATGGGTTCACCCCTCCACTTT.